This paragraph reports one TCR beta chain. The antigen is undetermined. The data derive from a study of early T cells in non-severe SARS-CoV-2 infection. Study-level information: Whole-blood bulk RNA, unsorted, was sequenced, and chains were unpaired. The study's findings and limits: CD4 and private specificities were missed by VDJdb matching, which favored anti-spike CD8 responses.

The germline V and J ends were trimmed by 7 bases and 8 bases, with 22 bases remaining between them. There are 14 residues in the CDR3. CDR1 and CDR2 (germline): DFQATT, SNEGSKA (reference sequence). Attachment of unique molecular identifiers was made to individual cDNA molecules. TCRdb fed the 5' RACE reads into MiXCR, producing one record per CDR3 protein. This repertoire shows about 83,000 distinct CDR3 sequences, 10% found once; its top ten account for 6.5% to 9%. This specimen consisted of whole blood, obtained at baseline. This TCR was sampled from an adult who was a healthcare worker with PCR-confirmed SARS-CoV-2 infection or an uninfected control (not recorded which). V usage is TRBV20-1 and J usage is TRBJ2-3; no reliable D call. The CDR3 sequence: CSGAQPVRVGTQYF. CDR3 in DNA: TGCAGTGGAGCCCAGCCGGTCCGCGTGGGTACGCAGTATTTT.